The T cell receptor (beta chain) under discussion was sequenced for a study of CD8 T cells in Susac syndrome. CD8+ and CD4+ blood T cells underwent TCR beta sequencing. The multiple sclerosis control group consisted of treatment-naive patients whose relapsing-remitting disease, which was either stable or active, fulfilled revised McDonald criteria. Roughly 0.45 to 1 ug RNA was reverse transcribed with random hexamers. TCRdb re-called the immunoSEQ multiplex PCR reads through MiXCR, storing one row per CDR3 protein. In the table there are a few hundred thousand distinct CDR3 sequences, over 90% of which are singletons. Notes on the study in general: A relatively small number of individuals underwent TCR sequencing and HLA analysis.

Germline values: CDR1 LGHDT, CDR2 YNNKEL (reference sequence). V lost 1 base, J lost 3 bases, and 3 bases lay in between. The CDR3 is 13 residues long. This clonotype was seen once. The antigen is unknown. The rearrangement uses TRBV3-1 and TRBJ2-2; D is uncertain. The TCR was taken from a human donor with multiple sclerosis. Sequenced material: CD4+ T cells from PBMCs. The CDR3 is CASSQVDTGELFF. The CDR3, as DNA: TGTGCCAGCAGCCAAGTGGACACCGGGGAGCTGTTTTTT.